The clone carrying this T cell receptor beta chain was detected only once. Its antigen is not known. Naive CD8 cells lacked CD45RO and underwent positive selection for CCR7, leaving out terminally differentiated effector memory CD45RA+ cells. Germline CDR1 and CDR2: SEHNR and FQNEAQ (reference sequence). The CDR3 is 12 residues long. The ends lost 8 bases at V and 6 bases at J; junction bases unmatched: 7. This sample is part of a study of shared clonotypes between healthy human individuals. Whole-study findings and limits: Among donors, clonotype sharing was expected to be affected by sequencing depth. Generation probabilities were higher for clonotypes shared across all four sorted-subset donors than for unshared ones.

The protocol was immunoSEQ multiplex PCR, while the TCRdb copy is restricted to in-frame clones and leaves out a portion. This table holds hundreds of thousands of clones, around 96% found once. The rearrangement links TRBV7-9 to TRBJ2-7; the match to TRBD1 covers 7 bases. The sequencing sample was made of naive CD8+ T cells sorted from blood. The TCR was taken from a woman aged 25 to 39 in good health. The CDR3 DNA reads TGTGCCAGCGTGGGCAGGGGGTTCGAGCAGTACTTC. Translation gives CASVGRGFEQYF.